Listed below are T cell receptor beta chains from one sample, sequenced in a study of blood T cells in healthy people across ages. TCRdb recomputed calls from the 5' RACE reads with MiXCR, one row per CDR3 protein. Of 1.5 million to 2 million distinct CDR3 sequences in the sample, around 40% were seen once. Material: blood. The receptors were sampled from a human donor in good health. CDR3s leave out the opening cysteine and the closing phenylalanine or tryptophan.

TRBV28	ASSPPLGLYTEQY
TRBV6-2/TRBV6-3	ASSYGLGRRGEQY
TRBV29-1	SVEGGLAGAYYEQY
TRBV27	ASSLQVYGTEAF
TRBV7-2	ASSQRGMETQY
TRBV12-3/TRBV12-4	ASSFHGVARDEQY
TRBV12-3/TRBV12-4	ASDDVGVGNQPQH
TRBV7-9	ASSLVVVGYT
TRBV4-2	ASSQDEIGGRGTDTQY
TRBV20-1	SAPAGQTIYEQY
TRBV14	ASSRDISVAGTQY
TRBV20-1	SAKDRVGYGYT
TRBV7-9	ASSPYRALNTGELF
TRBV6-2/TRBV6-3	ASSYRRGRGVPGQF
TRBV6-5	ASSLWTGEETQY
TRBV7-2	ASSSGLIARTEAF
TRBV12-3/TRBV12-4	ASTLPLLAGGFPPNTDTQY
TRBV25-1	ASSEMGFPYEQY
TRBV5-1	ASSWGRPNYGYT
TRBV7-3	ASSLSGTSGAQF
TRBV29-1	SVAGAGTTDTQY
TRBV5-6	VSRGTGLTGELF
TRBV5-5	ASSLSLWADLNEQY
TRBV2	ASSRMGRRETQY
TRBV5-1	ASSKTAGSTEAF
TRBV6-6	ASSTHPGLGGLDEQF
TRBV28	ASSFSATQY
TRBV10-3	AISAGTSGGPVLYEQY
TRBV2	ASSVVGGTETQY